This record covers a single T cell receptor (beta chain). Its antigen is unidentified. CDR1 and CDR2 (germline): SGDLS, YYNGEE. The V gene lost 4 bases and the J gene lost 6 bases, with 14 bases spanning the gap. The CDR3 totals 14 residues. The entry originates in a study of long-term antiretroviral therapy in people with HIV. General study points: Neither ART adherence, viral resistance nor therapy changes were documented.

Researchers ran immunoSEQ v3.0 at survey level. Sequencing was designed to cover roughly 40,000-50,000 T-cell genomes in each sample. Clones were sequenced by immunoSEQ multiplex PCR, and TCRdb holds only the in-frame ones, with some missing. The sample contains around 18,000 clones, more than 80% of which appear only once. The sequencing here drew on unsorted PBMCs, taken 4.2 years after starting antiretroviral therapy. This rearrangement joins TRBV9 to TRBJ1-3, with D possibly being TRBD1 (6 bases). The clonotype was recovered from a man between 45 and 60 years old with HIV. The CDR3 nucleotides are TGTGCCAGCAGCCCTCAGGACAGTTCAAACACCATATATTTT. It specifies CASSPQDSSNTIYF.